The 32 T cell receptor beta chains presented below share a single source sample, sequenced in a study of T-cell memory formation after mild COVID-19. TCRdb reprocessed the 5' RACE reads with MiXCR, giving one entry per CDR3 protein. The data hold 550,000 to 600,000 distinct CDR3 sequences, with 17% observed a single time. The material sequenced was PBMCs or a T cell subset sorted from them (not recorded which). Source of these receptors: an adult woman who had mild COVID-19 (a few samples of this study predate the infection). Cell type and time point are not known.

V is TRBV14 and J is TRBJ2-3, with D perhaps being TRBD1 or TRBD2 (5 bases each). V was trimmed by 6 bases and J by 6 bases, leaving 10 bases between them. This CDR3 comprises 12 residues. Per germline, CDR1 SGHDN and CDR2 FVKESK. The CDR3 here is CASRRGWDTQYF. In DNA, the CDR3 is TGTGCCAGCAGGAGGGGATGGGATACGCAGTATTTT. Full variable domain (outside the CDR3, taken from reference TRBV14 and TRBJ2-3): EAGVTQFPSHSVIEKGQTVTLRCDPISGHDNLYWYRRVMGKEIKFLLHFVKESKQDESGMPNNRFLAERTGGTYSTLKVQPAELEDSGVYFCASRRGWDTQYFGPGTRLTVL.

There are a few counts of this clonotype. This chain links TRBV7-9 with TRBJ2-5; D call uncertain. Trimming stripped 1 base from V and 5 bases from J, with 8 bases between. Germline V lookup: CDR1 SEHNR, CDR2 FQNEAQ (reference sequence). This CDR3 comprises 13 residues. The CDR3 protein is CASSLVAPETQYF. CDR3 sequence (DNA): TGTGCCAGCAGCTTAGTAGCTCCTGAGACCCAGTACTTC.

In this sample, this clonotype turned up a few times. The chain recombines TRBV20-1 with TRBJ1-5; D not resolved. This CDR3 is 12 amino acids long. Trimming removed 4 bases at V and 1 base at J, with 5 bases between. Germline lookup yields CDR1 DFQATT and CDR2 SNEGSKA (reference sequence). This CDR3 is CSATQSNQPQHF. In DNA, the CDR3 is TGCAGTGCTACCCAGAGCAATCAGCCCCAGCATTTT.

This chain joins TRBV5-1 and TRBJ1-1; possibly TRBD1 for D (6 bases). Trimming removed 5 bases at V and 1 base at J, with 12 bases between. CDR1 is SGHRS and CDR2 is YFSETQ in the germline V gene. This CDR3 contains 14 residues. DNA of the CDR3: TGCGCCAGCAGTCGGACAGTCCAGAACACTGAAGCTTTCTTT. As protein: CASSRTVQNTEAFF. Using reference TRBV5-1 and TRBJ1-1 for the parts outside the CDR3, the full variable domain is KAGVTQTPRYLIKTRGQQVTLSCSPISGHRSVSWYQQTPGQGLQFLFEYFSETQRNKGNFPGRFSGRQFSNSRSEMNVSTLELGDSALYLCASSRTVQNTEAFFGQGTRLTVV.

The rearrangement links TRBV30 to TRBJ1-6; D unclear. The CDR3 has 13 residues. The V end lost 4 bases, the J end lost 12 bases, and 16 bases lay between the germline ends. The V gene's germline CDR1 is GTSNPN and CDR2 SVGIG (reference sequence). This CDR3 is CAWKLMGVGPLHF. Written as DNA, the CDR3 is TGTGCCTGGAAACTGATGGGAGTCGGACCCCTCCACTTT.

The chain links TRBV20-1 to TRBJ2-4, with D possibly matching TRBD2 (5 bases). In germline, CDR1 is DFQATT, CDR2 SNEGSKA (reference sequence). Trimming took 3 bases from V and 8 from J, leaving 14 bases between them. The CDR3 loop spans 13 amino acids. Written as DNA, the CDR3 is TGCAGTGCTAGTTATCGGGTGGAGGACATTCAGTACTTC. This sequence encodes CSASYRVEDIQYF.

This clonotype was detected ten times or more. V gene TRBV15 combines with J gene TRBJ2-2, with D perhaps being TRBD1 or TRBD2 (5 bases each). The V and J ends lost 3 bases and 3 bases respectively, with 14 bases between them. Per germline, CDR1 LNHNV and CDR2 YYDKDF (reference sequence). The CDR3 runs 16 residues. CDR3 nucleotides: TGTGCCACCAGCAGCCCGGGGCAGGGAGACACCGGGGAGCTGTTTTTT. Translation: CATSSPGQGDTGELFF.

The table lists this clonotype with a few counts. V is TRBV4-3 and J is TRBJ2-7; the D is unclear. V was shortened by 0 bases and J by 0 bases, with 6 bases between the two germline ends. This CDR3 is 14 amino acids long. CDR1 is LGHNA and CDR2 is YSLEER in the germline V gene. CDR3 nucleotides: TGCGCCAGCAGCCAAGAAATAACCTCCTACGAGCAGTACTTC. It translates to CASSQEITSYEQYF.

A word on this clonotype: One end of the junction fails to match germline, which may point to a read error. The chain has TRBV12-3 or TRBV12-4 and TRBJ1-3; maybe TRBD1 (6 bases). The CDR3 has 13 residues. DNA for the CDR3: TGTGCCAGCAGCTTAGCAGGGGAAAACACCATATATTTT. Residues: CASSLAGENTIYF.

This clonotype was detected a few times. The chain couples TRBV19 to TRBJ2-1; D unclear. The germline V gene has CDR1 LNHDA and CDR2 SQIVND (reference sequence). Trimming shortened V by 2 bases and J by 1 base, and 15 bases separated the two germline ends. CDR3 size: 17 residues. The CDR3 here is CASSISPGPASYNEQFF. CDR3 nucleotide sequence: TGTGCCAGTAGTATATCTCCTGGGCCGGCATCCTACAATGAGCAGTTCTTC.

This clonotype was observed at least ten times. The V and J genes are TRBV5-4 and TRBJ2-1; the D is unclear. The CDR3 contains 15 residues. Germline V lookup: CDR1 SGHNT, CDR2 YYREEE (reference sequence). The V end was cut by 0 bases, the J end by 4 bases, with 11 bases between. The CDR3 DNA reads TGTGCCAGCAGCTTGGAAAGAGACGGATACAATGAGCAGTTCTTC. This gives the protein CASSLERDGYNEQFF.

This clonotype was observed a few times. The chain is built from TRBV12-3 or TRBV12-4 and TRBJ2-3; TRBD2 agrees at 9 bases. Trimming at V came to 2 bases and at J to 4 bases, leaving 4 bases not matched to a gene. CDR3 length: 15 residues. The CDR3, as DNA: TGTGCCAGCAGTTTAAGGCGGGAGGGCGCAGATACGCAGTATTTT. Translated, it gives CASSLRREGADTQYF.

The CDR3 reads CASSQDLTGELFF. As DNA, the CDR3 is TGTGCCAGCAGCCAAGACTTGACCGGGGAGCTGTTTTTT. This chain connects TRBV4-2 to TRBJ2-2, with no clear D. The CDR3 has 13 amino acids. V was shortened by 0 bases and J by 5 bases, with 4 bases between the two germline ends. Germline lookup yields CDR1 LGHNA and CDR2 YNFKEQ.

This clonotype was detected once. V and J are TRBV5-1 and TRBJ1-2, with D tentatively TRBD1 (6 bases). The CDR3 totals 13 residues. The ends were cut back, 0 bases at V and 8 bases at J, with 11 bases in the middle. The germline V gene has CDR1 SGHRS and CDR2 YFSETQ. CDR3 DNA: TGCGCCAGCAGCTTGGAGTGGGGGCGCGGCTACACCTTC. Protein sequence: CASSLEWGRGYTF.

The sample holds many counts of this clonotype. The J gene is TRBJ2-2, the V gene TRBV5-5; tentatively, D is TRBD1 (5 bases). The germline V and J ends were trimmed by 4 bases and 3 bases, with 19 bases remaining between them. The germline CDR1 and CDR2 sequences are SGHKS and YYEKEE (reference sequence). The CDR3 length is 17 residues. The CDR3 sequence: CASSDQSKGLHTGELFF. The CDR3 nucleotides are TGTGCCAGCAGCGACCAATCCAAGGGGCTACACACCGGGGAGCTGTTTTTT.

The chain combines TRBV7-3 with TRBJ2-3, with D tentatively TRBD2 (5 bases). Germline CDR1 SGHTA, CDR2 FQGTGA. The CDR3 length is 14 residues. The V and J ends lost 5 bases and 4 bases respectively, with 13 bases between them. The CDR3 loop is CASSPRGFPDTQYF. CDR3 in DNA: TGTGCCAGCAGCCCCCGGGGATTCCCAGATACGCAGTATTTT. The full variable domain, with the rest looked up from reference TRBV7-3 and TRBJ2-3, is GAGVSQTPSNKVTEKGKYVELRCDPISGHTALYWYRQSLGQGPEFLIYFQGTGAADDSGLPNDRFFAVRPEGSVSTLKIQRTERGDSAVYLCASSPRGFPDTQYFGPGTRLTVL.

This clonotype was detected only once. The genes are TRBV12-3 or TRBV12-4 and TRBJ2-2; 14 bases agree with TRBD2. The CDR3 runs 16 residues. Trimming removed 4 bases from V and 7 bases from J; junction bases left unmatched: 5. The CDR3 DNA is TGTGCCAGCAGTTGGGGACTAGCGGGAGTGGTCGGGGAGCTGTTTTTT. It translates to CASSWGLAGVVGELFF.

This sequence joins TRBV5-5 and TRBJ2-4; 7 positions agree with TRBD1. Trimming at V came to 1 base and at J to 4 bases, leaving 5 bases not matched to a gene. Germline V gene data show CDR1 as SGHKS and CDR2 as YYEKEE (reference sequence). The CDR3 contains 15 residues. The DNA for the CDR3 is TGTGCCAGCAGCTTGAACAGGGGATCGAAAAACATTCAGTACTTC. It yields the protein CASSLNRGSKNIQYF. Drawing the rest from reference TRBV5-5 and TRBJ2-4, the complete variable domain is DAGVTQSPTHLIKTRGQQVTLRCSPISGHKSVSWYQQVLGQGPQFIFQYYEKEERGRGNFPDRFSARQFPNYSSELNVNALLLGDSALYLCASSLNRGSKNIQYFGAGTRLSVL.

The chain joins TRBV6-2 or TRBV6-3 to TRBJ2-1, with TRBD2 matching 10 bases. The V gene's germline CDR1 is MNHEY and CDR2 SVGEGT. CDR3 length equals 16 residues. V lost 6 bases, J lost 4 bases, and 9 bases stayed unmatched. CDR3 loop: CASSFGTSDLYNEQFF. CDR3 bases: TGTGCCAGCAGCTTTGGGACTAGCGACCTGTACAATGAGCAGTTCTTC.

This clonotype was counted between two and nine times. V gene TRBV20-1 combines with J gene TRBJ1-4; unclear D gene. V dropped 2 bases and J dropped 1 base, with 14 bases sitting between them. The CDR3 runs to 16 residues. Germline V gives CDR1 DFQATT, CDR2 SNEGSKA (reference sequence). CDR3 loop: CSARIGKLQTNEKLFF. In DNA, the CDR3 is TGCAGTGCTAGAATCGGAAAGCTTCAAACTAATGAAAAACTGTTTTTT.

The chain uses TRBV12-3 or TRBV12-4 and TRBJ2-7; 7 bases agree with TRBD2. The V gene end was trimmed by 3 bases and the J gene end by 3 bases; junction bases not matched to a gene: 5. The CDR3 runs to 14 residues. The CDR3 sequence is CASSLGLPIYEQYF. The CDR3 nucleotides read TGTGCCAGCAGTTTGGGACTACCCATCTACGAGCAGTACTTC.

This clonotype appeared many times. The J gene is TRBJ2-1, the V gene TRBV7-2, with TRBD2 matching over 10 bases. Losses at the gene ends were 2 bases for V and 8 bases for J; bases not matched to a gene: 6. The germline gives CDR1 SGHTA, CDR2 FQGNSA. The CDR3 runs 15 residues. The CDR3 here is CASSLTGLAGDEQFF. CDR3 bases: TGTGCCAGCAGCTTAACGGGGCTAGCGGGAGATGAGCAGTTCTTC.

The CDR3 loop reads CASSLGFGGDTQYF. The CDR3 DNA follows: TGCGCCAGCAGCTTGGGGTTCGGCGGAGATACGCAGTATTTT. The chain carries TRBV5-1 and TRBJ2-3; D is unresolved. CDR3 size: 14 residues. V lost 0 bases and J 5 bases, leaving 10 bases between the germline ends. From germline, CDR1 is SGHRS and CDR2 YFSETQ.

This clonotype came up many times. V is TRBV4-3 and J is TRBJ1-5, with D perhaps TRBD1 (5 bases). Per germline, CDR1 LGHNA and CDR2 YSLEER. This CDR3 spans 16 amino acids. V dropped 3 bases and J dropped 2 bases, with 14 bases sitting between them. CDR3 in DNA: TGCGCCAGCAGCCATGATCTAAGGGGAGGCAATCAGCCCCAGCATTTT. As protein: CASSHDLRGGNQPQHF.

This chain links TRBV9 with TRBJ2-7; no clear D. The CDR3 has 15 amino acids. Deletions cut 0 bases from V and 5 bases from J, with 15 bases between. Germline CDR1 is SGDLS and CDR2 is YYNGEE. CDR3 sequence (DNA): TGTGCCAGCAGCGTAGGTGGTTACGGCTGGGACGAGCAGTACTTC. It specifies CASSVGGYGWDEQYF.

This clonotype was found many times. V is TRBV7-6 and J is TRBJ2-6, with TRBD1 as a possible D gene (5 bases). This CDR3 is built from 14 residues. Germline V lookup: CDR1 SGHVS, CDR2 FNYEAQ. V gave up 10 bases and J gave up 2 bases, with 12 bases separating them. CDR3 nucleotides: TGTGCCATCCAGGGCTCCCCTGGGGCCAACGTCCTGACTTTC. Residues: CAIQGSPGANVLTF. Together with reference TRBV7-6 and TRBJ2-6, the CDR3 gives the full variable domain: GAGVSQSPRYKVTKRGQDVALRCDPISGHVSLYWYRQALGQGPEFLTYFNYEAQQDKSGLPNDRFSAERPEGSISTLTIQRTEQRDSAMYRCAIQGSPGANVLTFGAGSRLTVL.

This rearrangement joins TRBV6-6 to TRBJ2-3; D is unclear. Deletions cut 5 bases from V and 2 bases from J, with 11 bases between. Germline-derived CDR1 and CDR2 are MNHNY and SVGAGI (reference sequence). The CDR3 runs to 14 residues. CDR3 nucleotide sequence: TGTGCCAGCAGTAACAACTTAAACACAGATACGCAGTATTTT. Its translation: CASSNNLNTDTQYF.

This clonotype was recorded once. The genes are TRBV30 and TRBJ1-3; the D gene is possibly TRBD1 (6 bases). The germline CDR1 and CDR2 sequences are GTSNPN and SVGIG (reference sequence). V lost 5 bases and J 0 bases, leaving 14 bases between the germline ends. The CDR3 is made up of 15 amino acids. This chain's CDR3 is CAWRSRGLSGNTIYF. CDR3 nucleotide sequence: TGTGCCTGGCGTAGCAGGGGCCTCTCTGGAAACACCATATATTTT.

This clonotype showed up just a few times. The chain recombines TRBV9 with TRBJ2-1; no clear D gene. Germline values: CDR1 SGDLS, CDR2 YYNGEE. V was clipped by 4 bases and J by 5 bases, with 16 bases between them. The CDR3 loop spans 15 amino acids. CDR3 in amino acids: CASSPSVTRNNEQFF. CDR3 bases: TGTGCCAGCAGCCCATCGGTCACCCGTAACAATGAGCAGTTCTTC.

The V gene is TRBV20-1, the J gene TRBJ1-4; D is uncertain. Germline CDR1 is DFQATT and CDR2 is SNEGSKA (reference sequence). The CDR3 extends over 15 amino acids. The V end was cut by 1 base, the J end by 2 bases, with 11 bases between. CDR3 in DNA: TGCAGTGCTAGAGCCAAACCGGGGACTAATGAAAAACTGTTTTTT. It specifies CSARAKPGTNEKLFF.

V is TRBV7-9 and J is TRBJ2-5; tentatively, D is TRBD1 (6 bases). Germline loops: CDR1 SEHNR, CDR2 FQNEAQ (reference sequence). Trimming stripped 5 bases from V and 5 bases from J, with 15 bases between. The CDR3 spans 14 residues. CDR3 in DNA: TGTGCCAGCAGCCTAATACAGGGTTTGGAGACCCAGTACTTC. Translation gives CASSLIQGLETQYF.

This clonotype was counted a few times. The chain employs TRBV6-2 or TRBV6-3 and TRBJ2-1; D may be TRBD1 or TRBD2 (6 bases each). There are 12 residues in the CDR3. The V end lost 7 bases, the J end lost 8 bases, and 12 bases lay between the germline ends. Germline V CDR1 and CDR2: MNHEY, SVGEGT. The CDR3 coding sequence is TGTGCCAGCATAGGGGGGAGTGATGAGCAGTTCTTC. Amino acids: CASIGGSDEQFF.